Listed below are T cell receptor beta chains from one sample, sequenced in a study of blood T cell repertoires in COVID-19. Some clones are missing from TCRdb's copy, which holds only in-frame ones; the method was immunoSEQ multiplex PCR. The sample has some 300,000 clones, roughly 91% seen once. Sequencing was carried out using PBMCs or T cells enriched from blood (not recorded which). The source is a woman aged 55 to 70 in a cohort exposed to, infected with or recovered from COVID-19 (not recorded which). Each CDR3 is given with its conserved first and last residue. The D gene is left open where the match is weak. The size field is filled for only some rows; it gives once, few, many or a size class.

d_call j_call v_call clone_size cdr3_aa cdr3_nt
- TRBJ2-1 TRBV5-1 - CASSPRPGGDEQFF TGCGCCAGCAGCCCCAGGCCGGGCGGGGATGAGCAGTTCTTC
TRBD1 TRBJ1-1 TRBV4-2 - CASSQPDRGNTEAFF TGTGCCAGCAGCCAACCCGACAGGGGGAACACTGAAGCTTTCTTT
TRBD2 TRBJ2-7 TRBV3-1/TRBV3-2 - CASSQGFLAGGEQYF TGTGCCAGCAGCCAAGGTTTTCTAGCGGGAGGCGAGCAGTACTTC
TRBD1 TRBJ2-3 TRBV7-3 - CASSVIGQGVPGGAGTSTDTQYF TGTGCCAGCAGCGTAATTGGACAGGGGGTTCCTGGAGGCGCGGGAACGAGCACAGATACGCAGTATTTT
TRBD1 TRBJ2-7 TRBV7-6 - CASSLGQGGSYEQYF TGTGCCAGCAGCTTAGGACAGGGGGGCTCCTACGAGCAGTACTTC
- TRBJ2-6 TRBV5-1 - CASSQGDSGANVLTF TGCGCCAGCAGCCAAGGGGACTCTGGGGCCAACGTCCTGACTTTC
TRBD2 TRBJ2-3 TRBV28 - CASSGTSGSPRTDTQYF TGTGCCAGCAGTGGGACTAGCGGGAGTCCTCGCACAGATACGCAGTATTTT
TRBD1 TRBJ1-4 TRBV7-2 - CASSATGGPPNEKLFF TGTGCCAGCAGCGCGACAGGGGGCCCGCCTAATGAAAAACTGTTTTTT
TRBD1 TRBJ1-2 TRBV28 - CASRAGTGSGNYGYTF TGTGCCAGCAGAGCCGGGACAGGGTCCGGTAACTATGGCTACACCTTC
- TRBJ2-5 TRBV5-1 once CASSLGAEETQYF TGCGCCAGCAGCTTGGGGGCCGAAGAGACCCAGTACTTC
- TRBJ1-3 TRBV7-3 - CASSLNFWQGFGNTIYF TGTGCCAGCAGCTTAAACTTCTGGCAGGGATTCGGAAACACCATATATTTT
- TRBJ1-2 TRBV15 - CATSRDTGGSYGYTF TGTGCCACCAGCAGAGATACGGGGGGCTCCTATGGCTACACCTTC
- TRBJ2-5 TRBV6-5 few CASSFGGLYQETQYF TGTGCCAGCAGTTTCGGGGGTCTCTACCAAGAGACCCAGTACTTC
- TRBJ1-2 TRBV5-1 once CASSLSKGLDTDYGYTF TGCGCCAGCAGCTTGTCAAAGGGGCTCGATACGGACTATGGCTACACCTTC
- TRBJ1-1 TRBV6-2/TRBV6-3 - CASSPGTLGSTEAFF TGTGCCAGCAGTCCCGGGACCCTCGGGAGCACTGAAGCTTTCTTT
- TRBJ2-5 TRBV9 - CASSAGETSTQYF TGTGCCAGCAGCGCGGGAGAAACCTCGACCCAGTACTTC
TRBD1 TRBJ2-5 TRBV19 many CASSSVGTGGQETQYF TGTGCCAGTAGTTCTGTGGGGACAGGGGGCCAAGAGACCCAGTACTTC
TRBD1 TRBJ2-2 TRBV11-2 - CASSLLGTGGTGELFF TGTGCCAGCAGCTTATTGGGTACAGGGGGGACCGGGGAGCTGTTTTTT
TRBD1 TRBJ1-3 TRBV15 - CATKTGEGGNTIYF TGTGCCACCAAGACAGGGGAGGGTGGAAACACCATATATTTT
- TRBJ1-1 TRBV5-6 - CASSPPGRGRLEAFF TGTGCCAGCAGCCCCCCGGGCAGGGGAAGATTAGAAGCTTTCTTT
- TRBJ1-5 TRBV19 - CATETDYSNQPQHF TGTGCCACTGAGACGGACTATAGCAATCAGCCCCAGCATTTT
- TRBJ2-2 TRBV19 - CASSISRTVGELFF TGTGCCAGTAGTATATCACGTACGGTCGGGGAGCTGTTTTTT
TRBD1 TRBJ2-3 TRBV5-1 - CASSPRQGTDTQYF TGCGCCAGCAGCCCCCGACAGGGAACAGATACGCAGTATTTT
TRBD1 TRBJ1-5 TRBV7-2 - CASRPGQGGQPQHF TGTGCCAGCAGGCCTGGACAGGGAGGTCAGCCCCAGCATTTT
TRBD1 TRBJ1-2 TRBV19 - CASRAGTGAYYGYTF TGTGCCAGTAGGGCCGGGACAGGGGCCTACTATGGCTACACCTTC
- TRBJ1-2 TRBV28 - CASSPPPGAKLGGYTF TGTGCCAGCAGCCCGCCTCCGGGAGCTAAATTGGGGGGCTACACCTTC
TRBD1 TRBJ1-4 TRBV30 - CAWSGLRDRGQWGNEKLFF TGTGCCTGGAGTGGTCTAAGGGACAGGGGGCAATGGGGCAACGAAAAACTGTTTTTT
TRBD1 TRBJ2-6 TRBV2 once CASSVAGGSGANVLTF TGTGCCAGCAGTGTGGCAGGGGGCTCTGGGGCCAACGTCCTGACTTTC
TRBD1 TRBJ2-3 TRBV24-1 - CATRGQGATDTQYF TGTGCCACCAGGGGACAGGGGGCCACAGATACGCAGTATTTT
- TRBJ2-1 TRBV20-1 - CSASLTSLGEQFF TGCAGTGCTAGTCTGACTAGTTTAGGTGAGCAGTTCTTC
TRBD2 TRBJ2-7 TRBV27 - CASSLPPTGLAGVRNEQYF TGTGCCAGCAGTTTACCCCCCACGGGACTAGCGGGAGTGCGAAACGAGCAGTACTTC
- TRBJ2-2 TRBV5-1 - CASSPAGTGELFF TGCGCCAGCAGCCCCGCGGGGACCGGGGAGCTGTTTTTT
- TRBJ1-3 TRBV18 - CASSHIGDSGNTIYF TGTGCCAGCTCACACATCGGGGACTCTGGAAACACCATATATTTT
TRBD1 TRBJ2-1 TRBV24-1 - CATAPGTGYNEQFF TGTGCCACCGCGCCCGGGACAGGGTACAATGAGCAGTTCTTC
- TRBJ2-7 TRBV18 - CASSPRGSDYEQYF TGTGCCAGCTCACCACGTGGTAGCGATTACGAGCAGTACTTC
- TRBJ2-2 TRBV19 - CASTSDGLNTGELFF -
TRBD1 TRBJ2-1 TRBV27 - CASSLGLGQGSYNEQFF TGTGCCAGCAGTTTAGGATTGGGACAGGGGTCCTACAATGAGCAGTTCTTC
TRBD2 TRBJ2-3 TRBV11-1 - CASSPLAGGPTDTQYF TGTGCCAGCAGCCCTCTAGCGGGAGGGCCTACAGATACGCAGTATTTT
- TRBJ1-6 TRBV6-5 - CASSWVRGSSPLHF TGTGCCAGCAGTTGGGTACGGGGGAGCTCACCCCTCCACTTT
- TRBJ2-7 TRBV30 - CACHQGLTSYEQYF TGTGCCTGCCACCAGGGACTCACGAGCTACGAGCAGTACTTC
- TRBJ1-4 TRBV9 - CASSVGQGTNEKLFF TGTGCCAGCAGCGTAGGGCAGGGGACTAATGAAAAACTGTTTTTT
TRBD2 TRBJ2-7 TRBV5-1 once CASSLAGTSGRAGDYEQYF TGCGCCAGCAGCTTGGCCGGGACTAGCGGGAGGGCCGGGGACTACGAGCAGTACTTC
- TRBJ2-2 TRBV24-1 - CATPPGHPLQTENTGELFF TGTGCCACTCCTCCGGGACATCCACTACAGACCGAGAACACCGGGGAGCTGTTTTTT
- TRBJ2-7 TRBV6-5 - CASSYGRGTYEQYF TGTGCCAGCAGTTACGGCAGGGGAACCTACGAGCAGTACTTC
- TRBJ2-7 TRBV6-5 once CASSQVAGLYEQYF TGTGCCAGCAGCCAGGTGGCGGGGCTCTACGAGCAGTACTTC
- TRBJ2-7 TRBV15 - CATSRDPEVISYEQYF TGTGCCACCAGCAGAGATCCTGAGGTTATCTCCTACGAGCAGTACTTC
TRBD2 TRBJ2-7 TRBV27 - CASSGRAHYEQYF TGTGCCAGCAGCGGGAGGGCCCACTACGAGCAGTACTTC
- TRBJ2-1 TRBV7-2 - CASSSGGAGYNEQFF TGTGCCAGCAGCTCGGGCGGCGCGGGTTACAATGAGCAGTTCTTC
- TRBJ1-3 TRBV28 - CASSPGSPHSGNTIYF TGTGCCAGCAGTCCGGGGAGCCCGCACTCTGGAAACACCATATATTTT
TRBD1 TRBJ1-5 TRBV5-8 - CASRSGTGLLGNQPQHF TGTGCCAGCAGATCCGGGACAGGCTTATTGGGCAATCAGCCCCAGCATTTT
- TRBJ2-4 TRBV6-5 - CASSYGALDIQYF TGTGCCAGCAGTTACGGGGCGTTGGACATTCAGTACTTC
- TRBJ1-1 TRBV9 - CASSAGRSEAFF TGTGCCTCCTCAGCGGGCCGCAGTGAAGCTTTCTTT
TRBD2 TRBJ2-3 TRBV9 - CASSATSGSHTQYF TGTGCCAGCAGCGCGACTAGCGGGAGCCATACGCAGTATTTT
- TRBJ2-1 TRBV30 - CAWSVLYQNEQFF TGTGCCTGGAGTGTACTATATCAGAATGAGCAGTTCTTC
- TRBJ1-3 TRBV28 - CASSGGKGNTIYF TGTGCCAGCAGTGGGGGCAAGGGAAACACCATATATTTT
- TRBJ1-2 TRBV2 - CASETGHESYTF TGTGCCAGCGAAACGGGACACGAAAGCTACACCTTC
TRBD2 TRBJ2-5 TRBV4-1 - CASSPGLAGSGAQYF TGCGCCAGCAGCCCGGGACTAGCGGGGTCCGGGGCCCAGTACTTC
- TRBJ2-1 TRBV6-2/TRBV6-3 - CASSYKVSGRPFF TGTGCCAGCAGTTACAAGGTCAGCGGGCGGCCGTTCTTC
- TRBJ1-2 TRBV7-2 - CASSLVGVGYTF TGTGCCAGCAGCTTAGTAGGGGTCGGCTACACCTTC
TRBD1 TRBJ1-2 TRBV27 - CASSSRDRAANYGYTF TGTGCCAGCAGTTCCCGGGACAGGGCAGCTAACTATGGCTACACCTTC